In its sample, the clone carrying this TCR beta chain was seen a few times. Its antigen is still unknown. Amplification used 60 Vbeta primers and 13 Jbeta primers. Profiling relied on immunoSEQ multiplex PCR, and the TCRdb table lists in-frame clones only, not all of them. The data contain about 110,000 clones, roughly three quarters of them singletons. This CDR3 has 14 residues. CDR1 is MNHEY and CDR2 is SVGAGI in the germline V gene. Trimming cost V 0 bases and J 9 bases, with 14 bases left between them. This entry is derived from a study of cytomegalovirus exposure and HLA in healthy donors. Study-level findings and limits: The authors later linked a missense DCLRE1C variant to TCR beta V- and J-gene trimming. Highly shared sequence variants in one cluster were likely a sequencing artifact. Overall, approximately 150 TCR beta chains were annotated as cytomegalovirus-associated. Further analysis, carried out later, found HLA-associated TCR beta chains more clonally expanded than equally common other chains.

The source of this sequence is a man between 18 and 29 years old in good health and CMV-seronegative. Sequencing input: PBMCs. The chain is built from TRBV6-5 and TRBJ1-1, with D possibly matching TRBD1 (5 bases). The CDR3 DNA is TGTGCCAGCAGTTACTCGGGCAGGGCACAAAAAGCTTTCTTT. Translating gives CASSYSGRAQKAFF.